These 8 T cell receptor beta chains were all obtained from the same sample, sequenced in a study of blood T cell repertoires in COVID-19. TCRdb keeps only in-frame clones here, not all; method: immunoSEQ multiplex PCR. Here the sample spans a few hundred thousand clones, 70% to 90% being singletons. The specimen sequenced was PBMCs or T cells enriched from blood (not recorded which). Receptors originate from a man in his thirties or forties who had recovered from COVID-19.

This CDR3 reads CASSTGPTSSTQYF. Here the CDR3 DNA reads TGTGCCAGCAGCACCGGGCCGACTAGTTCCACGCAGTATTTT. V is TRBV11-3 and J is TRBJ2-3; perhaps TRBD2 as D (6 bases). CDR1 SGHNT and CDR2 YENEEA come from the germline V gene. V lost 5 bases and J lost 9, with 18 bases in between. This CDR3 contains 14 residues.

The V call is TRBV28, the J call TRBJ1-3; 7 bases map to TRBD1. With 6 bases clipped from V and 4 bases from J, the junction kept 6 bases outside the gene matches. Germline V lookup: CDR1 MDHEN, CDR2 SYDVKM. The CDR3 is 14 residues long. The CDR3 protein is CASSLQGSGNTIYF. CDR3 sequence (DNA): TGTGCCAGCAGCCTACAGGGGTCCGGAAACACCATATATTTT.

This sequence joins TRBV19 and TRBJ2-7; 11 bases are a match to TRBD2. The length of the CDR3 is 15 residues. Germline loops: CDR1 LNHDA, CDR2 SQIVND (reference sequence). Trimming took 5 bases from V and 2 from J; bases not matched to a gene: 5. CDR3 DNA: TGTGCCAGTAGTGTCATAGCGGGAGGGGCCTACGAGCAGTACTTC. It yields the protein CASSVIAGGAYEQYF.

The chain links TRBV5-1 to TRBJ1-6, with 10 nucleotides matching TRBD1. Germline V gene sequence: CDR1 SGHRS, CDR2 YFSETQ. V trimming: 3 bases; J trimming: 8 bases; junction bases outside the gene matches: 5. This CDR3 region has 15 residues. The CDR3 DNA sequence: TGCGCCAGCAGCTCGCCGGACAGGGGGGATTCACCCCTCCACTTT. Translated, it gives CASSSPDRGDSPLHF.

V is TRBV4-1 and J is TRBJ2-1, with 8 nucleotides matching TRBD2. From germline, CDR1 is MGHRA and CDR2 YSYEKL. There are 16 residues in the CDR3. J gave up 5 bases and V 1 base, and 7 bases lay outside the gene matches. The CDR3 here is CASSQAGLADDNEQFF. For the CDR3, the DNA is TGCGCCAGCAGCCAAGCCGGACTAGCAGACGACAATGAGCAGTTCTTC.

The V call is TRBV21-1, the J call TRBJ1-4; TRBD1, the table's D call, lacks a check against the DNA. TRBV21-1 is a listed pseudogene. The CDR3 is 15 residues long. CDR3 in DNA: TGTGCCAACCGAAGGGGAAGGGGGACTAATGAAAAACTGTTTTTT. Protein product: CANRRGRGTNEKLFF.

This chain joins TRBV9 and TRBJ2-7, with TRBD2 as a possible D gene (6 bases). Trimming took off 0 bases at V and 4 bases at J, with 14 bases between the two ends. Looked up from germline, CDR1 is SGDLS and CDR2 is YYNGEE. This CDR3 spans 15 amino acids. The CDR3 DNA is TGTGCCAGCAGCGTAGATCGGGACTTTCCATACGAGCAGTACTTC. It yields the protein CASSVDRDFPYEQYF.

This rearrangement joins TRBV2 to TRBJ2-5; D call uncertain. The CDR3 spans 15 residues. Germline V gene data show CDR1 as SNHLY and CDR2 as FYNNEI. Trimming shortened V by 2 bases and J by 1 base, and 11 bases separated the two germline ends. For the CDR3, the DNA is TGTGCCAGCAGTGAATGGGCGTCCCTCCAAGAGACCCAGTACTTC. It is translated as CASSEWASLQETQYF.